The 15 T cell receptor beta chains below all came from one sample that was sequenced in a study of blood T cell repertoires in COVID-19. Profiled with immunoSEQ multiplex PCR; TCRdb holds only in-frame clones, not every one. The sample lists approximately 330,000 clones; around 91% were seen once. Sequencing used peripheral blood. These TCRs come from a woman aged 40 to 50 with COVID-19, enrolled during active disease.

Note on this clone: Other DNA sequences of this sample code for an identical CDR3. The chain uses TRBV12-3 or TRBV12-4 and TRBJ1-1, with TRBD1 identical over 7 bases. There are 13 residues in the CDR3. Trimming removed 6 bases from V and 2 bases from J; junction bases left unmatched: 3. Here the CDR3 reads CASSRQGNTEAFF. The DNA of the CDR3 is TGTGCCAGCAGCCGACAGGGAAACACTGAAGCTTTCTTT.

This clone was found once. V gene TRBV11-2 combines with J gene TRBJ2-5, with 12 positions matching TRBD2. The V gene's germline CDR1 is SGHAT and CDR2 FQNNGV. V dropped 3 bases and J dropped 4; count of bases not matched to a gene: 15. This CDR3 is built from 19 residues. CDR3 sequence (DNA): TGTGCCAGCAGCTTTCCTGGGCTAGCGGGGGGGGTCAAGCCAGAGACCCAGTACTTC. This encodes CASSFPGLAGGVKPETQYF.

The J gene is TRBJ1-1, the V gene TRBV6-2 or TRBV6-3, with a tentative D call TRBD1 (6 bases). V dropped 4 bases and J dropped 1 base, with 13 bases sitting between them. Germline V lookup: CDR1 MNHEY, CDR2 SVGEGT. The CDR3 has 15 residues. The CDR3 bases are TGTGCCAGCAGTTCCCTGGGGGGGGCGAACACTGAAGCTTTCTTT. It is translated as CASSSLGGANTEAFF.

This rearrangement joins TRBV10-3 to TRBJ1-1; D possibly corresponds to TRBD1 (5 bases). The CDR3 length is 15 residues. Germline values: CDR1 ENHRY, CDR2 SYGVKD. The V gene lost 3 bases and the J gene lost 1 base, with 12 bases spanning the gap. The CDR3: CAISDGWGENTEAFF. The CDR3 bases are TGTGCCATCAGTGACGGGTGGGGGGAGAACACTGAAGCTTTCTTT.

V gene TRBV6-1 combines with J gene TRBJ2-5, with D maybe TRBD2 (6 bases). There are 13 residues in the CDR3. Trimming removed 3 bases from V and 5 bases from J, with 10 bases in between. Germline V gene sequence: CDR1 MNHNS, CDR2 SASEGT. CDR3 protein: CASSEGRRETQYF. CDR3 DNA: TGTGCCAGCAGTGAGGGGAGGAGGGAGACCCAGTACTTC.

V and J are TRBV2 and TRBJ2-1; a possible D gene is TRBD1 (6 bases). V lost 7 bases and J lost 0, with 25 bases in between. The CDR3 length is 19 residues. Germline assignment: CDR1 SNHLY and CDR2 FYNNEI. The CDR3, as DNA: TGTGCCAGCATCATTCGGGACATCACAGTCCCGAGCTCCTACAATGAGCAGTTCTTC. Its protein is CASIIRDITVPSSYNEQFF.

The table lists this clone with a count of one. CDR3 sequence: CASSSGTASNQPQHF. The CDR3 DNA is TGTGCCAGTAGTTCCGGGACAGCAAGCAATCAGCCCCAGCATTTT. The gene calls are TRBV19 and TRBJ1-5; 7 bases are a match to TRBD1. Germline V CDR1 and CDR2: LNHDA, SQIVND (reference sequence). With V trimmed by 5 bases and J by 1 base, 5 bases remained unmatched. This CDR3 comprises 15 residues. The whole variable domain, filled in from reference TRBV19 and TRBJ1-5, reads DGGITQSPKYLFRKEGQNVTLSCEQNLNHDAMYWYRQDPGQGLRLIYYSQIVNDFQKGDIAEGYSVSREKKESFPLTVTSAQKNPTAFYLCASSSGTASNQPQHFGDGTRLSIL.

The chain employs TRBV4-1 and TRBJ1-5; possible D gene TRBD1, 5 bases. Germline-derived CDR1 and CDR2 are MGHRA and YSYEKL. The CDR3 covers 18 residues. V was clipped by 0 bases and J by 2 bases, with 17 bases between them. In DNA form, the CDR3 reads TGCGCCAGCAGCCAAGAAGGCTTGGGGGGAACGGGCAATCAGCCCCAGCATTTT. It encodes CASSQEGLGGTGNQPQHF.

V is TRBV5-1 and J is TRBJ2-7; D is possibly TRBD1 (6 bases). Germline loops: CDR1 SGHRS, CDR2 YFSETQ. The CDR3 spans 15 residues. V lost 3 bases and J 0 bases, leaving 13 bases between the germline ends. DNA of the CDR3: TGCGCCAGCAGCTCGACTCCAGGGGTCTCCTACGAGCAGTACTTC. As protein: CASSSTPGVSYEQYF.

V and J are TRBV7-2 and TRBJ2-3; the match to TRBD2 covers 7 bases. This CDR3 is 15 amino acids long. Germline trimming cut 5 bases from V and 4 bases from J; bases unmatched to any gene: 9. The germline gives CDR1 SGHTA, CDR2 FQGNSA. CDR3 loop: CASSLRAGIADTQYF. DNA for the CDR3: TGTGCCAGCAGCCTACGAGCGGGAATCGCAGATACGCAGTATTTT.

The chain carries TRBV28 and TRBJ1-1, with TRBD1 matching 8 bases. The CDR3 covers 16 residues. Germline V gene lookup returns CDR1 MDHEN and CDR2 SYDVKM. V lost 5 bases and J lost 8; bases outside the gene matches: 16. The CDR3 DNA sequence: TGTGCCAGCAGTCGATCTCCCGGGCAGGGGGCCCTCGAAGCTTTCTTT. This encodes CASSRSPGQGALEAFF.

The CDR3 loop is CAISESSGVLSNQPQHF. CDR3 sequence (DNA): TGTGCCATCAGTGAGTCTTCAGGGGTCCTTAGCAATCAGCCCCAGCATTTT. The J gene is TRBJ1-5, the V gene TRBV10-3, with a tentative D call TRBD1 (6 bases). Per the germline V gene, CDR1 is ENHRY and CDR2 is SYGVKD. The germline V and J ends were trimmed by 0 bases and 0 bases, with 12 bases remaining between them. The CDR3 loop spans 17 amino acids.

V gene TRBV6-6 combines with J gene TRBJ1-5, with 11 positions matching TRBD1. The CDR3 has 16 residues. Germline V gives CDR1 MNHNY, CDR2 SVGAGI (reference sequence). J was trimmed by 5 bases and V by 2 bases; bases with no gene match: 5. In nucleotides, the CDR3 is TGTGCCAGCAGTTACGCTGGGACAGGGGGTCATCAGCCCCAGCATTTT. It yields the protein CASSYAGTGGHQPQHF.

V gene TRBV6-5 combines with J gene TRBJ2-1; possibly TRBD1 for D (6 bases). The ends were cut back, 6 bases at V and 7 bases at J, with 10 bases in the middle. CDR1 MNHEY and CDR2 SVGAGI come from the germline V gene. The CDR3 consists of 12 residues. The CDR3 region is CASSSGVNEQFF. CDR3 coding DNA: TGTGCCAGCAGCTCAGGGGTTAATGAGCAGTTCTTC.

The rearrangement links TRBV4-3 to TRBJ2-7; 9 bases line up with TRBD1. The CDR3 consists of 14 residues. The V gene end was trimmed by 5 bases and the J gene end by 2 bases; junction bases not matched to a gene: 4. CDR1 is LGHNA, CDR2 YSLEER, per germline. This CDR3 reads CASSSGTGPYEQYF. The CDR3 bases are TGCGCCAGCAGCTCCGGGACAGGGCCCTACGAGCAGTACTTC.